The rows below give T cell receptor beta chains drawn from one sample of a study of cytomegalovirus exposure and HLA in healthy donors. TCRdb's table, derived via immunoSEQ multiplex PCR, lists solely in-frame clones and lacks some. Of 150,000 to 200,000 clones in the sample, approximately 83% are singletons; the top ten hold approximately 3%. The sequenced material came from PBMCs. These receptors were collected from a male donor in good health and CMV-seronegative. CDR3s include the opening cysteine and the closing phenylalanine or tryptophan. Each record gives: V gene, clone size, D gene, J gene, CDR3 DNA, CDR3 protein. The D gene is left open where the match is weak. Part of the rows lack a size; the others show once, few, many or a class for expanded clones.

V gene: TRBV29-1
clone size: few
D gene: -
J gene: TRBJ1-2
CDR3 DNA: TGCAGCGTTGAGGGCAGTCAAGGCTACACCTTC
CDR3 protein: CSVEGSQGYTF

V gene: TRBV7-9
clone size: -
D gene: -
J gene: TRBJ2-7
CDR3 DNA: TGTGCCAGCAGCCCCGAGAGACAACAGGAGCAGTACTTC
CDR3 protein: CASSPERQQEQYF

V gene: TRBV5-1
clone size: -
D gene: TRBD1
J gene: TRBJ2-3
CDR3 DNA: TGCGCCAGCAGCTTGGCTTCTCCGGGACAGGGGGCAGATACGCAGTATTTT
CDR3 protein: CASSLASPGQGADTQYF

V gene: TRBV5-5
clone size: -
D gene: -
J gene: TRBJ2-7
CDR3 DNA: TGTGCCAGCAGCGAGGGGACATTTGGCGAGCAGTACTTC
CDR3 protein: CASSEGTFGEQYF

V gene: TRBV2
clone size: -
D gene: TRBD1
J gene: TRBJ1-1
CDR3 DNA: TGTGCCAGCAGTGAGGGGGACAGGGGGAACACTGAAGCTTTCTTT
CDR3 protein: CASSEGDRGNTEAFF

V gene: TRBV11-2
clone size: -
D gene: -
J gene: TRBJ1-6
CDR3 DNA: TGTGCCAGCAGCTTATTACAGCAACCCCTCCACTTT
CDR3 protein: CASSLLQQPLHF

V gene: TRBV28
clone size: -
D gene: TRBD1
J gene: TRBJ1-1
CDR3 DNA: TGTGCCAGCAGTCCATCCCAGGGGGATCACACTGAAGCTTTCTTT
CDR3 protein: CASSPSQGDHTEAFF

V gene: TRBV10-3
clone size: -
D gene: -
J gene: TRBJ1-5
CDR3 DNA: TGTGCCATCAGTGAGTCTACAACGAGCAATCAGCCCCAGCATTTT
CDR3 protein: CAISESTTSNQPQHF

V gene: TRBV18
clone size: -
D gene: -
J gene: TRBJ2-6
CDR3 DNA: TGTGCCAGCTCACTCGAGACTGGGGCCAACGTCCTGACTTTC
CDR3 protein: CASSLETGANVLTF

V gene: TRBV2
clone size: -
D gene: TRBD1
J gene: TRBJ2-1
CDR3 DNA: TGTGCCCGCCTCGTGGCTCAGGGGGCTGGAAATGAGCAGTTCTTC
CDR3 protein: CARLVAQGAGNEQFF

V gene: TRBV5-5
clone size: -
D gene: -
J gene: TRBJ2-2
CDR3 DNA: TGTGCCAGCAGAAAGGGGGGGCCCGGGGAGCTGTTTTTT
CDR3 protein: CASRKGGPGELFF